What follows describes a single T cell receptor beta chain. Authors' processing steps: Amplification of reference gene primers was used by the study to estimate nucleated cell counts. The protocol was immunoSEQ multiplex PCR, while the TCRdb copy is restricted to in-frame clones and leaves out a portion. That table supplies the V and J calls and clone size; D and trimming were determined from the DNA. The sample holds 250,000 or so clones, about nine tenths seen once. Germline V CDR1 and CDR2: LNHDA, SQIVND (reference sequence). The CDR3 loop spans 16 amino acids. After removal of 5 bases from V and 3 bases from J, the junction contained 10 bases not matched to a gene. This sample is drawn from a study of blood T cell repertoires in COVID-19. Study details: Researchers got acute and convalescent COVID-19 samples from the United States, Italy and Spain. The analysed material was cDNA or gDNA that came from T cells, B-cell-depleted T cells, or PBMCs.

V usage is TRBV19 and J usage is TRBJ1-1, with TRBD1 identical over 9 bases. What was sequenced was peripheral blood. This TCR was sampled from a woman between 40 and 50 years old who had recovered from COVID-19. This CDR3 reads CASSHSGTGSYTEAFF. The CDR3 DNA follows: TGTGCCAGTAGTCATTCCGGGACAGGGTCGTACACTGAAGCTTTCTTT.